This T cell receptor (beta chain) comes out of a study of blood T cell repertoires in COVID-19. TCRdb's table, derived via immunoSEQ multiplex PCR, lists solely in-frame clones and lacks some. The sample carries 90,000 to 120,000 clones, 89% recorded once. The CDR3 is 15 amino acids. The junction had 7 bases not matched to a gene; V was cut back by 4 bases and J by 7 bases. The germline V gene encodes CDR1 MNHEY and CDR2 SVGAGI. The sample taken for sequencing was peripheral blood. The chain joins TRBV6-5 to TRBJ2-2; 9 nucleotides align to TRBD2. This clonotype originated in a middle-aged man with active or convalescent COVID-19. The chain's CDR3 is CASSSAGGLNGELFF. Written as DNA, the CDR3 is TGTGCCAGCAGTTCAGCGGGAGGTTTAAACGGGGAGCTGTTTTTT.